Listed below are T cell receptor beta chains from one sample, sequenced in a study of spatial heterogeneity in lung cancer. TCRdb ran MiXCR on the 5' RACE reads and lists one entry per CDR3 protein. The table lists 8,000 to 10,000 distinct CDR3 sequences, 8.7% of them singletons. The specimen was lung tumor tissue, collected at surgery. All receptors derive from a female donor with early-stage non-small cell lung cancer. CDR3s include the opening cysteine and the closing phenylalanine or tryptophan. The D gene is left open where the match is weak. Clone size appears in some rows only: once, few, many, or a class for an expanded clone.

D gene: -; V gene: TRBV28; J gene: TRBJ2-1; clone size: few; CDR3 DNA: TGTGCCAGCAGTTTGCCGCGCGGCGGAAGGGGGAATGAGCAGTTCTTC; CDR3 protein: CASSLPRGGRGNEQFF
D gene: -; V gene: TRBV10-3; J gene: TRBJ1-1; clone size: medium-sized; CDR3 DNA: TGTGCCATCAGTGGTATGAACACTGAAGCTTTCTTT; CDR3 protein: CAISGMNTEAFF
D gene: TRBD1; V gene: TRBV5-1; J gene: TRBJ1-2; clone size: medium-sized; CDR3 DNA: TGCGCCAGCAGCTTGCCCCGAACCGGGGACAGATCAAGAATACTCTATGGCTACACCTTC; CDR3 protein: CASSLPRTGDRSRILYGYTF
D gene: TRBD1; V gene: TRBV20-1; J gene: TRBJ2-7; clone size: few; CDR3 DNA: TGCAGTGCCACCCTTGGGGACAGCGGATCCTACGAGCAGTACTTC; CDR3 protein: CSATLGDSGSYEQYF
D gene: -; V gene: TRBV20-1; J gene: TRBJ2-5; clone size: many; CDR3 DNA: TGCAGTGCTCCCGTCGGGTACCAAGAGACCCAGTACTTC; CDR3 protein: CSAPVGYQETQYF
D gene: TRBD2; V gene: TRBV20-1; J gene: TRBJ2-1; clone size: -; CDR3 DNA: TGCAGTGCTGATAGCGGGGGGAGCTCCTACAATGAGCAGTTCTTC; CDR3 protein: CSADSGGSSYNEQFF
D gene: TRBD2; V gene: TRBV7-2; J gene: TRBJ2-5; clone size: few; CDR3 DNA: TGTGCCAGCAGCCGGACGGGACTAGGGTCGGAGACCCAGTACTTC; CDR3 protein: CASSRTGLGSETQYF
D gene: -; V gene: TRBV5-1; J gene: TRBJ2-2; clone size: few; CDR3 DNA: TGCGCCAGCAGCCCCGAGGGGCGAAGCACCGGGGAGCTGTTTTTT; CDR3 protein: CASSPEGRSTGELFF
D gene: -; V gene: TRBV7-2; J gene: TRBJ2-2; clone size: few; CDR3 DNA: TGTGCCAGCAGCCCGACGGGTAACCTGAACACCGGGGAGCTGTTTTTT; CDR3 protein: CASSPTGNLNTGELFF
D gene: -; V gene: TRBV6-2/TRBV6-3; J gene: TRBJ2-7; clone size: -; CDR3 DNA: TGTGCCAGCACTCGCCCACTACCACCCTACGAGCAGTACTTC; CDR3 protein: CASTRPLPPYEQYF
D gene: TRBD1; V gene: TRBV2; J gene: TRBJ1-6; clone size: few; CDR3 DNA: TGTGCCAGCGACAGGGGACCTCCCGCACCCCTCCACTTT; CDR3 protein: CASDRGPPAPLHF
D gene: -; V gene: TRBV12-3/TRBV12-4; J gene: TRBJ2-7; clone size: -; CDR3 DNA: TGTGCCAGCAGCCTAGGGGAAGACGAGCAGTACTTC; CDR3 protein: CASSLGEDEQYF
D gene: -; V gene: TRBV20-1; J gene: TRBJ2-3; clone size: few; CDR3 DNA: TGCAGTGCCTCCCATCGGGGCCACTCAAATACGCAGTATTTT; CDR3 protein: CSASHRGHSNTQYF
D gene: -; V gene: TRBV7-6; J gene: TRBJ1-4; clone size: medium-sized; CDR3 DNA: TGTGCCAGCAGCGCAGGACAAGCAACTAATGAAAAACTGTTTTTT; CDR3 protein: CASSAGQATNEKLFF
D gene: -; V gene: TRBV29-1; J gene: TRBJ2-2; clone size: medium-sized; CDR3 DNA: TGCAGCGTTGCCAGCAGCGAATTCACCGGGGAGCTGTTTTTT; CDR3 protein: CSVASSEFTGELFF
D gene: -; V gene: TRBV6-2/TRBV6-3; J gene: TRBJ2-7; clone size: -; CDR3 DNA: TGTGCCAGCAGTTCGCCATGGACCCTCGAGCAGTACTTC; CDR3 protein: CASSSPWTLEQYF
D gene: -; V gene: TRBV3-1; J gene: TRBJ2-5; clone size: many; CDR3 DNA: TGTGCCAGCAGCCAGGACCAGACCCAGTACTTC; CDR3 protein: CASSQDQTQYF
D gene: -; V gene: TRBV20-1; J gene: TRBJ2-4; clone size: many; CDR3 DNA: TGCAGTGCTAGAGATACGGGGGTACTAGCCAAAAACATTCAGTACTTC; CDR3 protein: CSARDTGVLAKNIQYF
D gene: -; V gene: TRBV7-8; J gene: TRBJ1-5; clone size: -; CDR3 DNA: TGTGCCAGCAGCTTAGTGGGCAGTCAGCCCCAGCATTTT; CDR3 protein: CASSLVGSQPQHF
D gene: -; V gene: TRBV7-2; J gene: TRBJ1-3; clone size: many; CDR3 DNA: TGTGCCAGCCAACCTGGGGGCAGGGCCAACTCTGGAAACACCATATATTTT; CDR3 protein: CASQPGGRANSGNTIYF
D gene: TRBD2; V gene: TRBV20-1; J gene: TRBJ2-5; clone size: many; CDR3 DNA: TGCAGTGCTAGAGATCAAAGGCGGGGGGGCCGCCAAGAGACCCAGTACTTC; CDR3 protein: CSARDQRRGGRQETQYF
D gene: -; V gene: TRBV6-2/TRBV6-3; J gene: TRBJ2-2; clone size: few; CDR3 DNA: TGTGCCAGCAGCCAAGAAGGACAATACACCGGGGAGCTGTTTTTT; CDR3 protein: CASSQEGQYTGELFF
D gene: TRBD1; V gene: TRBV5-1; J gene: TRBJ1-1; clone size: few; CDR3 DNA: TGCGCCAGCAGTCCCATTCGACAGGGAGGGAACACTGAAGCTTTCTTT; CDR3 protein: CASSPIRQGGNTEAFF
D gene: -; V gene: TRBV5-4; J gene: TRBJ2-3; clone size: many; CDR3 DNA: TGTGCCAGCAGCTTGCCGTATGACACAGATACGCAGTATTTT; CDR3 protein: CASSLPYDTDTQYF
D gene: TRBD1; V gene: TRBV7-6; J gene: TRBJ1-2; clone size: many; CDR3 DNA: TGTGCCAGCAGCGGGGGACAGGGCTACACCTTC; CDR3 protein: CASSGGQGYTF
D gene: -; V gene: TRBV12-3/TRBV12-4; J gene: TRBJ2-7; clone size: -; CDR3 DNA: TGTGCCAGCAGCCGAACAGCTTCCACCTTCGAGCAGTACTTC; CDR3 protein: CASSRTASTFEQYF
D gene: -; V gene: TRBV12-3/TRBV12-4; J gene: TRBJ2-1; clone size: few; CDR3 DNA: TGTGCCAGCAGTTTATCTCGGGGCAATGAGCAGTTCTTC; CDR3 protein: CASSLSRGNEQFF
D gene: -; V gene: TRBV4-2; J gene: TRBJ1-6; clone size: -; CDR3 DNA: TGTGCCAGCAGCCAAGACAGGACCAACTATAATTCACCCCTCCACTTT; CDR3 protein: CASSQDRTNYNSPLHF
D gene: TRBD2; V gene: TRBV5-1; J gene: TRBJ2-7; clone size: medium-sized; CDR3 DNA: TGCGCCAGCAGCCCGGTGAGCTGGGGACTAGGTATTGGCTCCTACGAGCAGTACTTC; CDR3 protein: CASSPVSWGLGIGSYEQYF
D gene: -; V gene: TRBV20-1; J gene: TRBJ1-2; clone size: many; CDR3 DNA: TGCAGTGCTAGTCCTGGCTACACCTTC; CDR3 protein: CSASPGYTF
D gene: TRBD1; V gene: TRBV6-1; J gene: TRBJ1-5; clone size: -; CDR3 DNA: TGTGCCAGCAGTAACCGACAGGGGGGTCAGCCCCAGCATTTT; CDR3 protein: CASSNRQGGQPQHF
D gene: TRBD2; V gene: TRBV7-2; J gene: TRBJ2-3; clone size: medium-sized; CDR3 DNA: TGTGCCAGCACCTCCCCCAGCGGGGGGAGCCTTTCAGATACGCAGTATTTT; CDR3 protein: CASTSPSGGSLSDTQYF
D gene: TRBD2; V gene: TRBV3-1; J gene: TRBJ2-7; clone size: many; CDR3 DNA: TGTGCCAGCAGCCCTACTAGGACTAGCTACTACGAGCAGTACTTC; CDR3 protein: CASSPTRTSYYEQYF
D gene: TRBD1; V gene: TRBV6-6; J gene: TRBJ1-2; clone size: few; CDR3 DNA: TGTGCCAGCAGTCCAACCGGACAGGGGCCCTCTAACTATGGCTACACCTTC; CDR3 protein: CASSPTGQGPSNYGYTF
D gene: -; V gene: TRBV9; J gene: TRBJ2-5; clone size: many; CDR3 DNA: TGTGCCAGCAGCGTAGCTACGATGGTTCGGAAACAAGAGACCCAGTACTTC; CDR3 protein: CASSVATMVRKQETQYF
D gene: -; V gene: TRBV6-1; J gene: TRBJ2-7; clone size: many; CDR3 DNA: TGTGCCAGCAGTCCGGGACGGGGCCTATACGAGCAGTACTTC; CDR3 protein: CASSPGRGLYEQYF
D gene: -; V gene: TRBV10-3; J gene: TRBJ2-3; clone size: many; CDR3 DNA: TGTGCCATCAGTGAGTCGGTCTCTAGCACAGATACGCAGTATTTT; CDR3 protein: CAISESVSSTDTQYF
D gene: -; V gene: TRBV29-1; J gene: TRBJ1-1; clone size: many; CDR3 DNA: TGCAGCGGGGAAAACACTGAAGCTTTCTTT; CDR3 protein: CSGENTEAFF
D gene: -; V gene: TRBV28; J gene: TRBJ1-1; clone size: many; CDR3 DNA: TGTGCCAGCAGTTTTTTGATCCGCGGAACTGAAGCTTTCTTT; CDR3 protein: CASSFLIRGTEAFF
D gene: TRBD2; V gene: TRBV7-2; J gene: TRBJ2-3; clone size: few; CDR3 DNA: TGTGTCAGCACCTCCCCCAGCGGGGGGAGCCTTTCAGATACGCAGTATTTT; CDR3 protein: CVSTSPSGGSLSDTQYF
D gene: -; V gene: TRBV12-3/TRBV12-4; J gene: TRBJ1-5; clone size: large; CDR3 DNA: TGTGCCAGCACCTACATCGACAGCAATCAGCCCCAGCATTTT; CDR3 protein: CASTYIDSNQPQHF
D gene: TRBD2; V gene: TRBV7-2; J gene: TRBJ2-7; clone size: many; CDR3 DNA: TGTGCCAGCAGCTTAGTTTCTAGCGGGGGGTACGAGCAGTACTTC; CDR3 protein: CASSLVSSGGYEQYF
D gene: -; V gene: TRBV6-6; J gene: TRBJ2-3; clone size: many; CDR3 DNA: TGTGCCAGCAGTCCCTCAGGGGTGAAGACAGATACGCAGTATTTT; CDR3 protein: CASSPSGVKTDTQYF
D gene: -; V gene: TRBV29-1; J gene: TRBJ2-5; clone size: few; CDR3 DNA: TGCAGCGTTCATGGTACCCTCGGGGAGACCCAGTACTTC; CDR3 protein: CSVHGTLGETQYF
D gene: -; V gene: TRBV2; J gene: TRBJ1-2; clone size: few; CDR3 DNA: TGTGCCAGCAGTGATTTCGGGGCCTTAGGGTATGGCTACACCTTC; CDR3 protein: CASSDFGALGYGYTF
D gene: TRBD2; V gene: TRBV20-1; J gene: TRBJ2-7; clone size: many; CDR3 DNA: TGCAGTGCTAGAGATCTCTTCGGGGGGAACTCCTACGAGCAGTACTTC; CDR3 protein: CSARDLFGGNSYEQYF
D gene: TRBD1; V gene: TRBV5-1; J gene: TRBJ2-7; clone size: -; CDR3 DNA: TGCGCCAGCAGCCAGGGACAGGGTGCGGCAAAGGCCTACGAGCAGTACTTC; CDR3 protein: CASSQGQGAAKAYEQYF
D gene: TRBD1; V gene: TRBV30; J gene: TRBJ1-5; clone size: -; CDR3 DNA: TGTGCCTGGAGTGTACAGGGGGTTCAGCCCCAGCATTTT; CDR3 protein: CAWSVQGVQPQHF
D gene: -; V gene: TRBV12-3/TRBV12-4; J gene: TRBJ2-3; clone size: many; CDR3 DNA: TGTGCCAGCAGATCGAGTGGAGATACGCAGTATTTT; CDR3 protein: CASRSSGDTQYF
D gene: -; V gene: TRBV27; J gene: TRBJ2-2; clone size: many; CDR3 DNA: TGTGCCAGCAGTTCAGGAGGGAGCACCGGGGAGCTGTTTTTT; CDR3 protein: CASSSGGSTGELFF
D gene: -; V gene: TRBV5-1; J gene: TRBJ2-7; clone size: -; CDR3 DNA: TGCGCCAGCAGCATGGGACACGGTTACGAGCAGTACTTC; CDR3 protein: CASSMGHGYEQYF
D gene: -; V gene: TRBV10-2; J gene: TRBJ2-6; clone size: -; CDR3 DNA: TGCGCCAGCAGCCCAGAAACAGGGTACGGGGCCAACGTCCTGACTTTC; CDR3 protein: CASSPETGYGANVLTF
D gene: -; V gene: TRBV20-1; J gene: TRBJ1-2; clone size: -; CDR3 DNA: TGCAGTGCTCCTATCCCCCCCCGGGGGAGGGGCAACCACTATGGCTACACCTTC; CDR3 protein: CSAPIPPRGRGNHYGYTF
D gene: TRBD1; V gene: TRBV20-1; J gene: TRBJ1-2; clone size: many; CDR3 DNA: TGCAGTGCTAGAGATCCTGGGACAGCGACCTACACCTTC; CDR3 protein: CSARDPGTATYTF